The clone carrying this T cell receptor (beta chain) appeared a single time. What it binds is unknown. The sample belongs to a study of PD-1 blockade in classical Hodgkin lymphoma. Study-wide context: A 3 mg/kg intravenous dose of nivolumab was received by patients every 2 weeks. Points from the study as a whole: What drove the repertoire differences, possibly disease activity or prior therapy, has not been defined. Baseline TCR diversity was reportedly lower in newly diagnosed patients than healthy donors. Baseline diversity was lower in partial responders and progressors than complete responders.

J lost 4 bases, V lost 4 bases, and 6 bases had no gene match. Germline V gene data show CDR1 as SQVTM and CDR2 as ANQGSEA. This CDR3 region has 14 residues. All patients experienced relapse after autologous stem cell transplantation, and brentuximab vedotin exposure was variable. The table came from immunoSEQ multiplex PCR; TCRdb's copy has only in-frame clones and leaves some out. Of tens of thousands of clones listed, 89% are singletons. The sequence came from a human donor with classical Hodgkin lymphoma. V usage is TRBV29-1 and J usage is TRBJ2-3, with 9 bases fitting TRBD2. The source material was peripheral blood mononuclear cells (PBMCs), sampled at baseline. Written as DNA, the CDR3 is TGCAGCGTTGTTCGGGTAGCGGGAGCAGATACGCAGTATTTT. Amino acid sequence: CSVVRVAGADTQYF.